The TCR beta chain under discussion was sequenced for a study of control samples from healthy donors and cancer patients. This CDR3 is built from 12 residues. Trimming took 0 bases from V and 9 from J; bases not matched to a gene: 1. Germline CDR1 LNHDA, CDR2 SQIVND (reference sequence). This table comes from immunoSEQ multiplex PCR, and its TCRdb copy is limited to in-frame clones, with some not included. This table has about 230,000 clones, over 70% appearing once. Sequenced material: PBMCs. This clonotype originated in a woman between 55 and 75 years old with lung cancer. This rearrangement joins TRBV19 to TRBJ1-2; 7 nucleotides line up with TRBD1. CDR3 residues: CASSIEDRRYTF. The CDR3 DNA is TGTGCCAGTAGTATAGAGGACAGGCGCTACACCTTC.